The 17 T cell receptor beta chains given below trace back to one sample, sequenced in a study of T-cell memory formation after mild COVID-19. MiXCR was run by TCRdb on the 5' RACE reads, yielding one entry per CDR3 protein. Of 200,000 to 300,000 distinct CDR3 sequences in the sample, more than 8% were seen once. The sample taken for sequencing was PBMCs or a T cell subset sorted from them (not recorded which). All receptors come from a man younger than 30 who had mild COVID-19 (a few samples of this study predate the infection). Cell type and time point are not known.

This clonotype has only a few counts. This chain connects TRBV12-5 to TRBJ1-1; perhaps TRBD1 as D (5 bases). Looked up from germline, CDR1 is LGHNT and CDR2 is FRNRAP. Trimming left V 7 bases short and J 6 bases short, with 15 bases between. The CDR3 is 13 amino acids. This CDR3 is CASALGDWAEAFF. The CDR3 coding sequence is TGTGCTAGTGCCCTGGGGGATTGGGCTGAAGCTTTCTTT.

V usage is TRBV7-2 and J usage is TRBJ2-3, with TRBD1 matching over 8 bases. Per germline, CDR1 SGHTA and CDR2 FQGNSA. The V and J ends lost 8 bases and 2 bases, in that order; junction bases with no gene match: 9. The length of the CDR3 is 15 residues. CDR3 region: CASRPKDRATDTQYF. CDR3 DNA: TGTGCCAGCCGCCCTAAGGACAGGGCCACAGATACGCAGTATTTT.

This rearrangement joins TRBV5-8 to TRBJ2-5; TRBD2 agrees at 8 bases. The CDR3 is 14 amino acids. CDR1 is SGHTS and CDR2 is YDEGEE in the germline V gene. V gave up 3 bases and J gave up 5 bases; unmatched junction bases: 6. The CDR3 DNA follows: TGTGCCAGCAGCTCCCGGGGGGGCCTCGAGACCCAGTACTTC. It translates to CASSSRGGLETQYF. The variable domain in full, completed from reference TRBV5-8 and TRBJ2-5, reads EAGVTQSPTHLIKTRGQQATLRCSPISGHTSVYWYQQALGLGLQFLLWYDEGEERNRGNFPPRFSGRQFPNYSSELNVNALELEDSALYLCASSSRGGLETQYFGPGTRLLVL.

CDR3 sequence: CASSPVGGQNGYTF. DNA of the CDR3: TGTGCCAGCAGCCCAGTGGGGGGGCAGAATGGCTACACCTTC. The chain carries TRBV7-2 and TRBJ1-2; TRBD1 might be the D (6 bases). V lost 5 bases and J lost 6, with 16 bases in between. From germline, CDR1 is SGHTA and CDR2 FQGNSA. The length of the CDR3 is 14 residues.

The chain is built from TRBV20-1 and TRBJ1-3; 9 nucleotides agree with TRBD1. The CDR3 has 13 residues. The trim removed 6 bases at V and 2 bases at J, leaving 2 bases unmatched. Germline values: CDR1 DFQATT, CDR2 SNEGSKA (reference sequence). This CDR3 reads CSARTGAGNTIYF. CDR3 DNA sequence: TGCAGTGCGAGGACAGGGGCTGGAAACACCATATATTTT.

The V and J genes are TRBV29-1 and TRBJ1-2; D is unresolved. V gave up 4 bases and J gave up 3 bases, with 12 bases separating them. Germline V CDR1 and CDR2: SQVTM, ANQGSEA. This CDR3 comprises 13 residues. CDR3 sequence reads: CSVVGVEDYGYTF. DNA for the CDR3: TGCAGCGTTGTCGGGGTGGAGGACTATGGCTACACCTTC.

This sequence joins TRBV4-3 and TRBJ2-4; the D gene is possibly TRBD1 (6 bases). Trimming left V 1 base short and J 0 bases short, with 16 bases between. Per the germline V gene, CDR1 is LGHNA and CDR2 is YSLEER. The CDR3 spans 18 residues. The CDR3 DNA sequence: TGCGCCAGCAGCCAAGGACAGGAGCTCACCCTAGCCAAAAACATTCAGTACTTC. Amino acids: CASSQGQELTLAKNIQYF.

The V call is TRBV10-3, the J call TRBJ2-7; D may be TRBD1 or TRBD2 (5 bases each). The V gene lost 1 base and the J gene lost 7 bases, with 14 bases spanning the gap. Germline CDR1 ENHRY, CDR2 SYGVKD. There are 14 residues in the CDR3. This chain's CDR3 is CAISELGTPGEQYV. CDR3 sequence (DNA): TGTGCCATCAGTGAGTTAGGGACCCCTGGGGAGCAGTACGTC.

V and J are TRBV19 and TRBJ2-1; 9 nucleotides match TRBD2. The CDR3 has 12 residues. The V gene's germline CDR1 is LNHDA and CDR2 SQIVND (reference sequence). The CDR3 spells CASDSGGSEQFF. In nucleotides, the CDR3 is TGTGCGAGTGATAGCGGGGGTAGTGAGCAGTTCTTC.

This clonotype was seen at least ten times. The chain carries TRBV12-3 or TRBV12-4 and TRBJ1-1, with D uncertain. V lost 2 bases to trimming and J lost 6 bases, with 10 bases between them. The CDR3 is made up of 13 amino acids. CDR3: CASSLMWVAEAFF. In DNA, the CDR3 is TGTGCCAGCAGTTTAATGTGGGTAGCTGAAGCTTTCTTT.

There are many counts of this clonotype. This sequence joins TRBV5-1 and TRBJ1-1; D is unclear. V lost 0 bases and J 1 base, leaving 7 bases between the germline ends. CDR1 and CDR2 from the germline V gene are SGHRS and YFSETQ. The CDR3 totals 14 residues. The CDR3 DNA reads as TGCGCCAGCAGCTTGGAACCGACGAACACTGAAGCTTTCTTT. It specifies CASSLEPTNTEAFF.

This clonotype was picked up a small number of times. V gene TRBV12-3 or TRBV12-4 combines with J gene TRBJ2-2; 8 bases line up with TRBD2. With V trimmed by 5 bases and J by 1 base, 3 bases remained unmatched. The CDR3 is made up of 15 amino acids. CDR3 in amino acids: CASSSGGGNTGELFF. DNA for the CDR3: TGTGCCAGCAGTAGCGGGGGAGGGAACACCGGGGAGCTGTTTTTT.

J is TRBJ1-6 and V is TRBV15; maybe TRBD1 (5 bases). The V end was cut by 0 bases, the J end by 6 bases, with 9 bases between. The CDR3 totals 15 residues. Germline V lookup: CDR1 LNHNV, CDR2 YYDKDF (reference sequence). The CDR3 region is CATSRDGGTNSPLHF. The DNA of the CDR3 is TGTGCCACCAGCAGAGATGGAGGGACTAATTCACCCCTCCACTTT.

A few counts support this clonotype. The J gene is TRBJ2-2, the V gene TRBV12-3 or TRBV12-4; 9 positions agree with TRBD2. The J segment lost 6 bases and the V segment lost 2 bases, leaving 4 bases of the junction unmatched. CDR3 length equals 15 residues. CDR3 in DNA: TGTGCCAGCAGTTTACGCGGGGGGGCTTCCGGGGAGCTGTTTTTT. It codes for CASSLRGGASGELFF.

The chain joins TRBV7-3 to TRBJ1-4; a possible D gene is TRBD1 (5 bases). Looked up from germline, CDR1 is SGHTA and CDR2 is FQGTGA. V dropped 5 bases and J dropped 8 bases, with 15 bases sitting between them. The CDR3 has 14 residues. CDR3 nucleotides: TGTGCCAGCAGCCGGACAAGCATTTACGAAAAACTGTTTTTT. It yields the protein CASSRTSIYEKLFF.

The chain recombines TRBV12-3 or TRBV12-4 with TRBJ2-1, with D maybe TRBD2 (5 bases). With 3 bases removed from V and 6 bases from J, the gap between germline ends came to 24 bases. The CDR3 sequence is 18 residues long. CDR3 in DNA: TGTGCCAGCAGTTTGTCGTCGGCGTCGGGATTCAGAGGCAATGAGCAGTTCTTC. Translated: CASSLSSASGFRGNEQFF.

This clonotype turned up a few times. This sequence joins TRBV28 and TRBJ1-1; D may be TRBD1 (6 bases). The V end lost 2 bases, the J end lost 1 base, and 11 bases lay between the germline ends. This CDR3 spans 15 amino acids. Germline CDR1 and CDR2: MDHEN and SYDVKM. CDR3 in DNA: TGTGCCAGCAGTTTACGGGGAGGGGGGAACACTGAAGCTTTCTTT. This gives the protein CASSLRGGGNTEAFF.